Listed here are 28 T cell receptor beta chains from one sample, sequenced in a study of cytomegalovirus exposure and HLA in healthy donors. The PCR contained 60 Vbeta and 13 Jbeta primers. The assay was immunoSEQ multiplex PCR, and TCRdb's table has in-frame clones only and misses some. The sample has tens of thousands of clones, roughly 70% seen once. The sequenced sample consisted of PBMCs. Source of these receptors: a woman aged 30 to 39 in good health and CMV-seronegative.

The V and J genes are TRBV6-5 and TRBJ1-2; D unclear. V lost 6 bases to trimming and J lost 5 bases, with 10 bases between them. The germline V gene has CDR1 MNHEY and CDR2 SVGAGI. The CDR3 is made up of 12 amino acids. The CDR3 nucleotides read TGTGCCAGCAGGAGGGCATTTTATGGCTACACCTTC. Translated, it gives CASRRAFYGYTF.

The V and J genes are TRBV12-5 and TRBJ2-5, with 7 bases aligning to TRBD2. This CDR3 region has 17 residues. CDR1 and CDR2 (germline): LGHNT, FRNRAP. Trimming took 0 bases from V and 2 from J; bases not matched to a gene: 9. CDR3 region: CASGLVLGGGFQETQYF. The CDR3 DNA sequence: TGTGCTAGTGGTTTGGTACTAGGCGGGGGATTTCAAGAGACCCAGTACTTC.

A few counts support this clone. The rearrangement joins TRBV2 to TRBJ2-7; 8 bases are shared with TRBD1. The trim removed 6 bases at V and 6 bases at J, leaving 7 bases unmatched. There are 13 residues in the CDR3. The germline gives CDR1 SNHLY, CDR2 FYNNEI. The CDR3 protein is CASSGQGGGEQYF. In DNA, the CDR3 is TGTGCCAGCAGCGGACAGGGAGGCGGCGAGCAGTACTTC.

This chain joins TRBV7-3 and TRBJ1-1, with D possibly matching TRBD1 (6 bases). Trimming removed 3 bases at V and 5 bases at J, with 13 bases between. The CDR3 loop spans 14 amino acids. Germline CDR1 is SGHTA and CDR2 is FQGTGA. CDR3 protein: CASSFTSGETEAFF. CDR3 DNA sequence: TGTGCCAGCAGCTTCACTTCAGGGGAGACTGAAGCTTTCTTT.

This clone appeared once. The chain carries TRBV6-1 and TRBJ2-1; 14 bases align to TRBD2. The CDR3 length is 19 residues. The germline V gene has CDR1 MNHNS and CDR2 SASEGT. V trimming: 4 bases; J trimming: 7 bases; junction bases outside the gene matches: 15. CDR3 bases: TGTGCCAGCAGTGGGGAGGCGATGACTAGCGGGGGGGCGGAGAATGAGCAGTTCTTC. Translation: CASSGEAMTSGGAENEQFF.

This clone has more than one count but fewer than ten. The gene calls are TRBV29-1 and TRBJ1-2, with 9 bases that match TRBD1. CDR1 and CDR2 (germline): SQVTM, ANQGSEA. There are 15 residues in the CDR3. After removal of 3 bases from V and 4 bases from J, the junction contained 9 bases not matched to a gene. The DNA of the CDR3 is TGCAGCGTTGATCGGGACAGGGATCTTGGCTATGGCTACACCTTC. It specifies CSVDRDRDLGYGYTF.

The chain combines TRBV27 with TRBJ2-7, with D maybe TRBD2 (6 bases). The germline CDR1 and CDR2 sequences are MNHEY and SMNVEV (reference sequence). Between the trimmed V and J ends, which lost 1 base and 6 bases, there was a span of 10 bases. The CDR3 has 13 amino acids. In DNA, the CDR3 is TGTGCCAGCAGTTTATTTGCGGAGGGCGAGCAGTACTTC. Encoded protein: CASSLFAEGEQYF.

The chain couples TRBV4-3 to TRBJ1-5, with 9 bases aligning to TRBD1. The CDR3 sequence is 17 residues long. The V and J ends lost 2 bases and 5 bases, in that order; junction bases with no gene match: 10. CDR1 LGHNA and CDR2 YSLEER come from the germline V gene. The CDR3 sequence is CASSQSAFGTGHQPQHF. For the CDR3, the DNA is TGCGCCAGCAGCCAATCTGCGTTCGGGACAGGGCATCAGCCCCAGCATTTT.

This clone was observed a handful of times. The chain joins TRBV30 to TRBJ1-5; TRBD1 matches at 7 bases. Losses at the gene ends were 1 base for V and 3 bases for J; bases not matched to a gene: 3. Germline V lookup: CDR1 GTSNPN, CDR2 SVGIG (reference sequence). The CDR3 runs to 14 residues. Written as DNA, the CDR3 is TGTGCCTGGAGTGCGGGACAGAACAATCAGCCCCAGCATTTT. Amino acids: CAWSAGQNNQPQHF.

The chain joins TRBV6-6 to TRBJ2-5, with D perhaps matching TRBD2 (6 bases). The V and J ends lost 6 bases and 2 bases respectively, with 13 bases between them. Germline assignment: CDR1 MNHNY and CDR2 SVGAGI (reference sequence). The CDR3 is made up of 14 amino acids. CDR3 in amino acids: CASSRDGLQETQYF. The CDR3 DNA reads TGTGCCAGCAGCCGGGACGGACTACAAGAGACCCAGTACTTC.

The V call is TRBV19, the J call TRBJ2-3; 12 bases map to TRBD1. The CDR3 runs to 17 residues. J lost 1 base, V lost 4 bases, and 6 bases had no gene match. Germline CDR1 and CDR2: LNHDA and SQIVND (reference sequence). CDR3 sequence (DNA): TGTGCCAGTAGTACCGGGACAGGGGGCTTTGGCACAGATACGCAGTATTTT. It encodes CASSTGTGGFGTDTQYF.

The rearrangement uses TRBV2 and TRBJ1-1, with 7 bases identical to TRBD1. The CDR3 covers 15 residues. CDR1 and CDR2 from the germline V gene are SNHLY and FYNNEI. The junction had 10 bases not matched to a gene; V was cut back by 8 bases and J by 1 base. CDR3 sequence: CASVLLRTGNTEAFF. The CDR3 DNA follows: TGTGCCAGCGTGCTACTTCGGACAGGGAACACTGAAGCTTTCTTT.

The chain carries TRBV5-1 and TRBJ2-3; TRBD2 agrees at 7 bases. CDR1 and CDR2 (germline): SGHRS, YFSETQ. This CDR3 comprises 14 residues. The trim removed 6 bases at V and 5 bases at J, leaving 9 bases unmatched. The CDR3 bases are TGCGCCAGCACCCCAAATACGGGGGGAGATACGCAGTATTTT. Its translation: CASTPNTGGDTQYF.

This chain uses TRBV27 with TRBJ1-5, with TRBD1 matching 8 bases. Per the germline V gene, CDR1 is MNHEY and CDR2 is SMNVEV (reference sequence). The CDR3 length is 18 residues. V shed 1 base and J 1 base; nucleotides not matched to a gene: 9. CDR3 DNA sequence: TGTGCCAGCAGTTTATTTTGGTCTGGACAGGGAAGCAATCAGCCCCAGCATTTT. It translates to CASSLFWSGQGSNQPQHF.

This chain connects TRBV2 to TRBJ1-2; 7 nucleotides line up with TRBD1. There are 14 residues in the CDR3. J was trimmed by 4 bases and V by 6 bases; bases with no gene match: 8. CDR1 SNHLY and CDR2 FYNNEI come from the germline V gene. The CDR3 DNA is TGTGCCAGCAGCGCTAGAACAGGGGCCTATGGCTACACCTTC. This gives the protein CASSARTGAYGYTF.

The CDR3 sequence is CASRPSGGTYNEQFF. CDR3 in DNA: TGTGCCAGCAGACCTAGCGGGGGGACCTACAATGAGCAGTTCTTC. This chain links TRBV27 with TRBJ2-1, with 11 bases aligning to TRBD2. The CDR3 covers 15 residues. Germline V gives CDR1 MNHEY, CDR2 SMNVEV (reference sequence). V was pared by 6 bases and J by 2 bases, with 3 bases of the junction left unmatched.

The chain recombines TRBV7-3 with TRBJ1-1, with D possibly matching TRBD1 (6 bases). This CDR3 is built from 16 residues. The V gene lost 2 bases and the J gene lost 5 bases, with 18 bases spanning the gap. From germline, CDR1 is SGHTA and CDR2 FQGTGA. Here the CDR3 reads CASSLWGRAGETEAFF. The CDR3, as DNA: TGTGCCAGCAGCTTATGGGGCAGGGCAGGGGAAACTGAAGCTTTCTTT.

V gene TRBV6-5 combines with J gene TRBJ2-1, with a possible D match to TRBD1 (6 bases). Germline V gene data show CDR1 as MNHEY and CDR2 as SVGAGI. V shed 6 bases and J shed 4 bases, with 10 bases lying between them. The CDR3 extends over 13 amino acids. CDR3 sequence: CASRLDRYNEQFF. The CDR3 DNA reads TGTGCCAGCAGACTCGACAGGTACAATGAGCAGTTCTTC.

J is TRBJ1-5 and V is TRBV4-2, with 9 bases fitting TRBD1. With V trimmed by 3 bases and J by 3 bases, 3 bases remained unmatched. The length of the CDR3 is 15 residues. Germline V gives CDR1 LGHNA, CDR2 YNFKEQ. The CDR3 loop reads CASSQGDRDNQPQHF. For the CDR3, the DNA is TGTGCCAGCAGCCAGGGGGACAGGGACAATCAGCCCCAGCATTTT.

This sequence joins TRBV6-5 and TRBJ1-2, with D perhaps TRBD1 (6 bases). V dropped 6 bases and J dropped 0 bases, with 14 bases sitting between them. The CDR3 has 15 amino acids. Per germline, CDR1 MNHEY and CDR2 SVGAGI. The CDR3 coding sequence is TGTGCCAGCAGCCTTGGACAGATTACTAACTATGGCTACACCTTC. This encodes CASSLGQITNYGYTF.

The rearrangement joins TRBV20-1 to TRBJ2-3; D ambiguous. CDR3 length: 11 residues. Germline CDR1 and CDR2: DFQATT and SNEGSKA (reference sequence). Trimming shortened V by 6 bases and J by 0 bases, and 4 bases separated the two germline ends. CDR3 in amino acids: CSAESTDTQYF. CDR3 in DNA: TGCAGTGCAGAGAGCACAGATACGCAGTATTTT.

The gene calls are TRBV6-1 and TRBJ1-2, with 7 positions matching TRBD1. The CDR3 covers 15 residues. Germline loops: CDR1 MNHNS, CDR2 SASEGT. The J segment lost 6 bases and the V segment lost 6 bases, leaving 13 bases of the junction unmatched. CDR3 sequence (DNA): TGTGCCAGCAGAGAGGGGAACAGGGGAATGGATGGCTACACCTTC. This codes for CASREGNRGMDGYTF.

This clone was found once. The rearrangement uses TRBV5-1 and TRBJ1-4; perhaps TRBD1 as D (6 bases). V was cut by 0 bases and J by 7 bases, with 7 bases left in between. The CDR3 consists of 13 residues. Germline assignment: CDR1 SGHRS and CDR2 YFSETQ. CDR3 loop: CASSLGGGEKLFF. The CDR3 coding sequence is TGCGCCAGCAGCTTGGGAGGGGGTGAAAAACTGTTTTTT.

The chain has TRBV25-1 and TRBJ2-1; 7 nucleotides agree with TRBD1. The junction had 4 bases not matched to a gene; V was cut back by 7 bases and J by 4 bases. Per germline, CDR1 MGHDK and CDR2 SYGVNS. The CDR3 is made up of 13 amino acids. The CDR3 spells CASTGTEYNEQFF. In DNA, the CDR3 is TGTGCCAGCACAGGGACAGAATACAATGAGCAGTTCTTC.

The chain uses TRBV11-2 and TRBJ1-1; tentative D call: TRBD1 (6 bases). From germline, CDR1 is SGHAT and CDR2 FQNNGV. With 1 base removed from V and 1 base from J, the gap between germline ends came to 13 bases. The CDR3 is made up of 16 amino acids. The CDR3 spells CASSLATGFPNTEAFF. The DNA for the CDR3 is TGTGCCAGCAGCTTAGCCACAGGGTTCCCGAACACTGAAGCTTTCTTT.

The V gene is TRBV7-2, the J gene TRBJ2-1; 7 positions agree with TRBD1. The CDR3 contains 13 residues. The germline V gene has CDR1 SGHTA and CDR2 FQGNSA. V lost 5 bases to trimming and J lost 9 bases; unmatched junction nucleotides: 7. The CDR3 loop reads CASSRTGNGEQFF. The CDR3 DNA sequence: TGTGCCAGCAGCCGGACAGGAAATGGTGAGCAGTTCTTC.

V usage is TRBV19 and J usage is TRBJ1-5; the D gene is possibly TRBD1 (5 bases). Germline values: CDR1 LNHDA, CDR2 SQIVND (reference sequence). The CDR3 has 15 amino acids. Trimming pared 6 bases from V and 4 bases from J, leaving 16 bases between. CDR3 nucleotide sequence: TGTGCCAGTAGACCCGGGACTGGCCCTAATCAGCCCCAGCATTTT. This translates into CASRPGTGPNQPQHF. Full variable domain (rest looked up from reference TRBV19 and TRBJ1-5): DGGITQSPKYLFRKEGQNVTLSCEQNLNHDAMYWYRQDPGQGLRLIYYSQIVNDFQKGDIAEGYSVSREKKESFPLTVTSAQKNPTAFYLCASRPGTGPNQPQHFGDGTRLSIL.

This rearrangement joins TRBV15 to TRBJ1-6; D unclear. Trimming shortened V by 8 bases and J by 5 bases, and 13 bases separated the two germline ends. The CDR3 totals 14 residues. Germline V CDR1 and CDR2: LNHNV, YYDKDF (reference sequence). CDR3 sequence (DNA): TGTGCCACCCGTTGGCAGGAGGATAATTCACCCCTCCACTTT. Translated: CATRWQEDNSPLHF.